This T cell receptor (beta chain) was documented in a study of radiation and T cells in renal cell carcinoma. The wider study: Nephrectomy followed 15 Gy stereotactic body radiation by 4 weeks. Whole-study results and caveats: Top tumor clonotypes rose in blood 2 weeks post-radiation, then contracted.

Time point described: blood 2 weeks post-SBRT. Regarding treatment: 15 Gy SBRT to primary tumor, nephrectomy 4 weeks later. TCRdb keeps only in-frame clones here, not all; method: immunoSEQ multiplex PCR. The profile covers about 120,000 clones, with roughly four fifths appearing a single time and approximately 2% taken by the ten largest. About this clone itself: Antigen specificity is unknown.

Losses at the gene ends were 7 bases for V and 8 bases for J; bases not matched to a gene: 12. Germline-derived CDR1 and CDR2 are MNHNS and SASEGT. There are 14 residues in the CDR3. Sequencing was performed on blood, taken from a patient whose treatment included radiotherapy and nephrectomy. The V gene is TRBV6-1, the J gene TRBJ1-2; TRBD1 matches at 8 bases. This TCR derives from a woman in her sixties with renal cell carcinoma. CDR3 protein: CASTPRDRSSGYTF. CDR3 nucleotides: TGTGCCAGCACCCCCCGGGACAGGAGTAGCGGCTACACCTTC.